The count of the clone carrying this T cell receptor beta chain is one. The data originate from a study of blood T cell repertoires in COVID-19. Study summary: Acute-phase and convalescent COVID-19 samples originated in the United States, Italy and Spain. Sources were T cells, B-cell-depleted T cells, or PBMCs; the material itself was cDNA or gDNA.

Original analysis: Reference gene primer amplification gave estimated nucleated cell counts. The table came from immunoSEQ multiplex PCR; TCRdb's copy has only in-frame clones and leaves some out. V and J calls and clone size follow that table, whereas D and trimming were derived from the DNA. The table shows 110,000 or so clones, with 75% to 85% occurring only once. Germline lookup yields CDR1 LNHDA and CDR2 SQIVND (reference sequence). V shed 4 bases and J shed 3 bases, with 15 bases lying between them. The CDR3 extends over 15 amino acids. This receptor was obtained from a woman between 65 and 79 years old with acute or convalescent COVID-19. Material: peripheral blood. The gene calls are TRBV19 and TRBJ2-5; tentatively, D is TRBD2 (7 bases). CDR3 region: CASSTALGGEETQYF. As DNA, the CDR3 is TGTGCCAGTAGTACGGCGTTAGGGGGGGAAGAGACCCAGTACTTC.